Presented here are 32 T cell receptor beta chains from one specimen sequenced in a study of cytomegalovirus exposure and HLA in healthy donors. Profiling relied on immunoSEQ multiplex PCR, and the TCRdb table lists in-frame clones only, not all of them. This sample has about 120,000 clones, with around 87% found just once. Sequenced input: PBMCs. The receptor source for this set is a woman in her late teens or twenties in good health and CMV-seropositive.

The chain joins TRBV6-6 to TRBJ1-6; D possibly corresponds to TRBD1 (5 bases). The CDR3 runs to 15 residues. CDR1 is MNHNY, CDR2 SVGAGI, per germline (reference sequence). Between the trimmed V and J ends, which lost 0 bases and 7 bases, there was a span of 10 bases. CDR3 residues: CASSYSRQGNSPLHF. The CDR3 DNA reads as TGTGCCAGCAGTTACTCGAGGCAGGGAAATTCACCCCTCCACTTT.

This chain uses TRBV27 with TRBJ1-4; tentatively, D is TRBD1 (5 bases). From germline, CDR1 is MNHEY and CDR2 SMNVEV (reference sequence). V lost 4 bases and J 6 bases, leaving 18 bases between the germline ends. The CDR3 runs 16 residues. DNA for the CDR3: TGTGCCAGCAGTTCCCTCGCGGGGGAGTGGGATGAAAAACTGTTTTTT. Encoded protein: CASSSLAGEWDEKLFF.

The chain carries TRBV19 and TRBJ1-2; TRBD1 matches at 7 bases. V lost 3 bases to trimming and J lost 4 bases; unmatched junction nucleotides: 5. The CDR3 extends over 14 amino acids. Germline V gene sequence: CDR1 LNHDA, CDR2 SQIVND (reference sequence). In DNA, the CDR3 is TGTGCCAGTAGTATCTCGGGGACAGCCTATGGCTACACCTTC. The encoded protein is CASSISGTAYGYTF.

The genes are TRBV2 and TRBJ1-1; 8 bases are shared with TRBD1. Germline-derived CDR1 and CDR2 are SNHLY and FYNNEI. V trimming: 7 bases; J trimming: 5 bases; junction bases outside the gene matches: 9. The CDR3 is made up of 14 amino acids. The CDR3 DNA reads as TGTGCCAGCACCTTTACAGGGGGAGATACTGAAGCTTTCTTT. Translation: CASTFTGGDTEAFF.

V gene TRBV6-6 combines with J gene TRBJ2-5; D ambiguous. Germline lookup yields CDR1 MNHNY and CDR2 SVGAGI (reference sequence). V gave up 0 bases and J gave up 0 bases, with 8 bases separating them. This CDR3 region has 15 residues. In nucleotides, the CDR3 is TGTGCCAGCAGTTACTCGCGCACCTACCAAGAGACCCAGTACTTC. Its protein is CASSYSRTYQETQYF.

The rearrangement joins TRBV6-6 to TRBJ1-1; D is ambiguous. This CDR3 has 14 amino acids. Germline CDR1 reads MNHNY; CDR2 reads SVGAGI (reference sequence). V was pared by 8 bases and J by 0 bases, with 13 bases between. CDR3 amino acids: CASFGEVMNTEAFF. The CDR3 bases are TGTGCCAGCTTCGGGGAAGTGATGAACACTGAAGCTTTCTTT.

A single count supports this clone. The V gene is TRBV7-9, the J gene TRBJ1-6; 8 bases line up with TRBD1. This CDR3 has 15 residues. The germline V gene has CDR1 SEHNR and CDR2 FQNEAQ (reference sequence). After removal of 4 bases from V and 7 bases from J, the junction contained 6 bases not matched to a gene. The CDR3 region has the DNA TGTGCCAGCAGCTCTGGACAGGGTTGGAATTCACCCCTCCACTTT. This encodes CASSSGQGWNSPLHF.

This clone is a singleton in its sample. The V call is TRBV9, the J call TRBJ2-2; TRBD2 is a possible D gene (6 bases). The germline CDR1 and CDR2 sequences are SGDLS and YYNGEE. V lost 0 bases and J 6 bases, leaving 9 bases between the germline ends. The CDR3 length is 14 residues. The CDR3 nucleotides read TGTGCCAGCAGCGTAGGTGGGAGGTCCGGGGAGCTGTTTTTT. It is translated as CASSVGGRSGELFF.

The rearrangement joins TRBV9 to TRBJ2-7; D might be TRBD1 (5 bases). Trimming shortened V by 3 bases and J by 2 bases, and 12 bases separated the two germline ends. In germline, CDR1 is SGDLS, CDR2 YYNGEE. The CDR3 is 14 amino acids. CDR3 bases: TGTGCCAGCAGCGAAGAGACAGACCCCTACGAGCAGTACTTC. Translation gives CASSEETDPYEQYF. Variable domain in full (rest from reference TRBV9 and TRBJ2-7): DSGVTQTPKHLITATGQRVTLRCSPRSGDLSVYWYQQSLDQGLQFLIQYYNGEERAKGNILERFSAQQFPDLHSELNLSSLELGDSALYFCASSEETDPYEQYFGPGTRLTVT.

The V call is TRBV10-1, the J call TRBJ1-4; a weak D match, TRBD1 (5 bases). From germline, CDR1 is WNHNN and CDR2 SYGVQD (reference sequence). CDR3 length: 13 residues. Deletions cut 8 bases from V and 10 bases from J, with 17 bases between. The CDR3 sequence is CASSRTNGAKLFF. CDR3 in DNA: TGCGCCAGCTCGAGGACAAACGGAGCAAAACTGTTTTTT.

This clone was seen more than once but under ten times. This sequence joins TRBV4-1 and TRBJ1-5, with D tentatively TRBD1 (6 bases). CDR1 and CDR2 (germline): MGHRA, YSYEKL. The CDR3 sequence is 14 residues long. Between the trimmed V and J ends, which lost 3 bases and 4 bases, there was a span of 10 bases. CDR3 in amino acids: CASSHPQGNQPQHF. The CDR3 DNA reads TGCGCCAGCAGCCATCCTCAGGGGAATCAGCCCCAGCATTTT.

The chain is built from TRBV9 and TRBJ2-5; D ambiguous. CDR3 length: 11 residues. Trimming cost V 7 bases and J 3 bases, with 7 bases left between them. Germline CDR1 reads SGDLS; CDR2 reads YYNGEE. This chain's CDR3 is CASGTEETQYF. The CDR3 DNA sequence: TGTGCCAGCGGCACCGAAGAGACCCAGTACTTC.

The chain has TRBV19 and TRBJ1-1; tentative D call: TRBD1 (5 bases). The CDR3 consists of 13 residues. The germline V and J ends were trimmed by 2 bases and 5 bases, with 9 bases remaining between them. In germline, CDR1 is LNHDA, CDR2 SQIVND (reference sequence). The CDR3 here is CASSIWGDTEAFF. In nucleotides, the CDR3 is TGTGCCAGTAGTATATGGGGGGATACTGAAGCTTTCTTT.

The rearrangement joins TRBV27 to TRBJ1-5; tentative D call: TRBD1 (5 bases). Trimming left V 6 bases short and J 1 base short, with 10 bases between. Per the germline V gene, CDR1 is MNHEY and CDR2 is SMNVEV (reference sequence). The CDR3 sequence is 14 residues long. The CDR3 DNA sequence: TGTGCCAGCAGCTTTGGGGGGAGCAATCAGCCCCAGCATTTT. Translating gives CASSFGGSNQPQHF.

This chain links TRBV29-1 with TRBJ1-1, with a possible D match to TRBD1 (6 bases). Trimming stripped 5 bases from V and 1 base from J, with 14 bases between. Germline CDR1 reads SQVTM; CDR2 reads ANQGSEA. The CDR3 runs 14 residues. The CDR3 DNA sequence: TGCAGCGTTAACTCGGGACAATCGAACACTGAAGCTTTCTTT. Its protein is CSVNSGQSNTEAFF.

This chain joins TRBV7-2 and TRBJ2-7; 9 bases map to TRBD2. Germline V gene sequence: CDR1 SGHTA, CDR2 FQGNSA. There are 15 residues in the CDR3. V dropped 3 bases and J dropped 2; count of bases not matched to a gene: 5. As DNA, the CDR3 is TGTGCCAGCAGCTTGACTAGCGGAACCACCTACGAGCAGTACTTC. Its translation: CASSLTSGTTYEQYF.

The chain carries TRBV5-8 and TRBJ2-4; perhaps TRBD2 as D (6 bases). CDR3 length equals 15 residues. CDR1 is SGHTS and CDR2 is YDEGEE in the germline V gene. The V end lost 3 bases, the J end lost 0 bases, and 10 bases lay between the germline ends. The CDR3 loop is CASSWAGLAKNIQYF. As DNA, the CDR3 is TGTGCCAGCAGCTGGGCGGGATTAGCCAAAAACATTCAGTACTTC.

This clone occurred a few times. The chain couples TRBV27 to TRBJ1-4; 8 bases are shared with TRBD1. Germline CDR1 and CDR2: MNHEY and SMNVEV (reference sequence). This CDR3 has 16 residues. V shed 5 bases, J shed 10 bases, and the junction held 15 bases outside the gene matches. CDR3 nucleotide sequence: TGTGCCAGCAGTACACAGACAGGGGCCCGAATTGGAAAACTGTTTTTT. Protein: CASSTQTGARIGKLFF.

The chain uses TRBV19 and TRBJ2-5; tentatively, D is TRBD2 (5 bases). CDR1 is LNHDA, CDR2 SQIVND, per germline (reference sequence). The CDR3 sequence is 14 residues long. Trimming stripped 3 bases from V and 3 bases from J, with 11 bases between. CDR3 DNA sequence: TGTGCCAGTAGTATTTTCCCAGCGGAAGAGACCCAGTACTTC. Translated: CASSIFPAEETQYF.

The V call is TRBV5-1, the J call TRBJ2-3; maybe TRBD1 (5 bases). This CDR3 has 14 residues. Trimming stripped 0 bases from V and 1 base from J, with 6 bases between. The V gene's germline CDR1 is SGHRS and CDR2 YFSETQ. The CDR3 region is CASSLAQGTDTQYF. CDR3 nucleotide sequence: TGCGCCAGCAGCTTGGCACAGGGCACAGATACGCAGTATTTT.

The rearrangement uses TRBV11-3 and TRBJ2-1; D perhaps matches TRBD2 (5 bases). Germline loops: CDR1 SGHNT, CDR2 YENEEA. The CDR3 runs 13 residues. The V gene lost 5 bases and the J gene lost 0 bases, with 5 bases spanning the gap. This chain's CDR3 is CASSAGSYNEQFF. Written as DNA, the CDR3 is TGTGCCAGCAGCGCGGGCTCCTACAATGAGCAGTTCTTC. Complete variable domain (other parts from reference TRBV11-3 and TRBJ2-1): EAGVVQSPRYKIIEKKQPVAFWCNPISGHNTLYWYLQNLGQGPELLIRYENEEAVDDSQLPKDRFSAERLKGVDSTLKIQPAELGDSAVYLCASSAGSYNEQFFGPGTRLTVL.

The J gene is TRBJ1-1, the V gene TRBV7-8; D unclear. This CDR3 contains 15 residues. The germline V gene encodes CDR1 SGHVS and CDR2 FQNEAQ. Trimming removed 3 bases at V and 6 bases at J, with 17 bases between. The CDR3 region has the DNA TGTGCCAGCAGCTTGCGAGACGCAGCGGTGGCTGAAGCTTTCTTT. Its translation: CASSLRDAAVAEAFF.

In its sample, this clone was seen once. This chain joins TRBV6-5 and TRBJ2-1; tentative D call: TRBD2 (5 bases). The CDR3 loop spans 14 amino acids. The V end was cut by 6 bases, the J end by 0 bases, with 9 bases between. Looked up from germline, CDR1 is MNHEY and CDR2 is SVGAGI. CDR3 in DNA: TGTGCCAGCAGAAAACGGGACTCCTACAATGAGCAGTTCTTC. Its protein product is CASRKRDSYNEQFF.

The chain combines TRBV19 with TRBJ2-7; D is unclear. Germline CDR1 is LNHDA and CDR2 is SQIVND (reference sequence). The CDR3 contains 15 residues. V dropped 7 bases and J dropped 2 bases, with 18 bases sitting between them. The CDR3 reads CASTPRLLAAYEQYF. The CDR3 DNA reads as TGTGCCAGTACCCCGAGATTATTAGCAGCCTACGAGCAGTACTTC.

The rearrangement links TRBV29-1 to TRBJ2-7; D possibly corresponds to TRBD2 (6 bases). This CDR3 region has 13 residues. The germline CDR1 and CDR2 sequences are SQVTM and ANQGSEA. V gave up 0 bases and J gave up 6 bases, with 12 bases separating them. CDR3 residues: CSVEEGTGGEQYF. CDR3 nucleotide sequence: TGCAGCGTTGAAGAAGGTACCGGGGGCGAGCAGTACTTC.

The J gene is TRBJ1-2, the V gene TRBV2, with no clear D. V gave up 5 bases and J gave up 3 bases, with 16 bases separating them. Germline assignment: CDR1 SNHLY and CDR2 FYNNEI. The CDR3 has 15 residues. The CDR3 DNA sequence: TGTGCCAGCAGTTGGGGTCGGGGAACCGACTATGGCTACACCTTC. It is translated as CASSWGRGTDYGYTF.

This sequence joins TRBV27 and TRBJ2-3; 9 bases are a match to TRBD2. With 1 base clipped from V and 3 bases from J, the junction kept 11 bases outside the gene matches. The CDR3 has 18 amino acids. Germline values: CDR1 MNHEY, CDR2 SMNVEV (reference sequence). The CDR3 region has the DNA TGTGCCAGCAGTTTATTCTTGTCCGGAGCGGGGGGAACAGATACGCAGTATTTT. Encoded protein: CASSLFLSGAGGTDTQYF.

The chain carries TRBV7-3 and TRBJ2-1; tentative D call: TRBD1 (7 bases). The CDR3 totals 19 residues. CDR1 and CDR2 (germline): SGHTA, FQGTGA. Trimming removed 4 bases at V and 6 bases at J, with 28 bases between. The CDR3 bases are TGTGCCAGCAGCTCAGGGGGGCGGGGAGCGGCCGGAACCCTCAATGAGCAGTTCTTC. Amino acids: CASSSGGRGAAGTLNEQFF.

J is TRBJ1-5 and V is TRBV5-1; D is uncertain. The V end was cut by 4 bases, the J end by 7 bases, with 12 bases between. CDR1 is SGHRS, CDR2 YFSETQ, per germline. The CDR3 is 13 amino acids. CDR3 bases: TGCGCCAGCAGCCCACAGCCCGGACAGCCCCAGCATTTT. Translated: CASSPQPGQPQHF.

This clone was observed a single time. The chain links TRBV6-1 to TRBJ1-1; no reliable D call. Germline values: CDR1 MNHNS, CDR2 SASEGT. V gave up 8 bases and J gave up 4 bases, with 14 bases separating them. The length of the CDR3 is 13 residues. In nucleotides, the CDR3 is TGTGCCAGCTACCTTGGTGGAGGCACTGAAGCTTTCTTT. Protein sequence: CASYLGGGTEAFF.

This CDR3 reads CASSLTGGHMNTEAFF. In nucleotides, the CDR3 is TGTGCCAGCAGCTTAACAGGGGGCCATATGAACACTGAAGCTTTCTTT. The chain employs TRBV7-8 and TRBJ1-1; 9 bases align to TRBD1. This CDR3 is built from 16 residues. V shed 2 bases, J shed 0 bases, and the junction held 4 bases outside the gene matches. Germline CDR1 and CDR2: SGHVS and FQNEAQ.

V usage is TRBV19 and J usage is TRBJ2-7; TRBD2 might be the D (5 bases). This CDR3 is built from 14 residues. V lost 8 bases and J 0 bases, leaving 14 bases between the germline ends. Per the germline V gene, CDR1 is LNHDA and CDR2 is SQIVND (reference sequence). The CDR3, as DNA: TGTGCCAGTCGCGAGGGCCTCGACTCCTACGAGCAGTACTTC. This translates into CASREGLDSYEQYF.